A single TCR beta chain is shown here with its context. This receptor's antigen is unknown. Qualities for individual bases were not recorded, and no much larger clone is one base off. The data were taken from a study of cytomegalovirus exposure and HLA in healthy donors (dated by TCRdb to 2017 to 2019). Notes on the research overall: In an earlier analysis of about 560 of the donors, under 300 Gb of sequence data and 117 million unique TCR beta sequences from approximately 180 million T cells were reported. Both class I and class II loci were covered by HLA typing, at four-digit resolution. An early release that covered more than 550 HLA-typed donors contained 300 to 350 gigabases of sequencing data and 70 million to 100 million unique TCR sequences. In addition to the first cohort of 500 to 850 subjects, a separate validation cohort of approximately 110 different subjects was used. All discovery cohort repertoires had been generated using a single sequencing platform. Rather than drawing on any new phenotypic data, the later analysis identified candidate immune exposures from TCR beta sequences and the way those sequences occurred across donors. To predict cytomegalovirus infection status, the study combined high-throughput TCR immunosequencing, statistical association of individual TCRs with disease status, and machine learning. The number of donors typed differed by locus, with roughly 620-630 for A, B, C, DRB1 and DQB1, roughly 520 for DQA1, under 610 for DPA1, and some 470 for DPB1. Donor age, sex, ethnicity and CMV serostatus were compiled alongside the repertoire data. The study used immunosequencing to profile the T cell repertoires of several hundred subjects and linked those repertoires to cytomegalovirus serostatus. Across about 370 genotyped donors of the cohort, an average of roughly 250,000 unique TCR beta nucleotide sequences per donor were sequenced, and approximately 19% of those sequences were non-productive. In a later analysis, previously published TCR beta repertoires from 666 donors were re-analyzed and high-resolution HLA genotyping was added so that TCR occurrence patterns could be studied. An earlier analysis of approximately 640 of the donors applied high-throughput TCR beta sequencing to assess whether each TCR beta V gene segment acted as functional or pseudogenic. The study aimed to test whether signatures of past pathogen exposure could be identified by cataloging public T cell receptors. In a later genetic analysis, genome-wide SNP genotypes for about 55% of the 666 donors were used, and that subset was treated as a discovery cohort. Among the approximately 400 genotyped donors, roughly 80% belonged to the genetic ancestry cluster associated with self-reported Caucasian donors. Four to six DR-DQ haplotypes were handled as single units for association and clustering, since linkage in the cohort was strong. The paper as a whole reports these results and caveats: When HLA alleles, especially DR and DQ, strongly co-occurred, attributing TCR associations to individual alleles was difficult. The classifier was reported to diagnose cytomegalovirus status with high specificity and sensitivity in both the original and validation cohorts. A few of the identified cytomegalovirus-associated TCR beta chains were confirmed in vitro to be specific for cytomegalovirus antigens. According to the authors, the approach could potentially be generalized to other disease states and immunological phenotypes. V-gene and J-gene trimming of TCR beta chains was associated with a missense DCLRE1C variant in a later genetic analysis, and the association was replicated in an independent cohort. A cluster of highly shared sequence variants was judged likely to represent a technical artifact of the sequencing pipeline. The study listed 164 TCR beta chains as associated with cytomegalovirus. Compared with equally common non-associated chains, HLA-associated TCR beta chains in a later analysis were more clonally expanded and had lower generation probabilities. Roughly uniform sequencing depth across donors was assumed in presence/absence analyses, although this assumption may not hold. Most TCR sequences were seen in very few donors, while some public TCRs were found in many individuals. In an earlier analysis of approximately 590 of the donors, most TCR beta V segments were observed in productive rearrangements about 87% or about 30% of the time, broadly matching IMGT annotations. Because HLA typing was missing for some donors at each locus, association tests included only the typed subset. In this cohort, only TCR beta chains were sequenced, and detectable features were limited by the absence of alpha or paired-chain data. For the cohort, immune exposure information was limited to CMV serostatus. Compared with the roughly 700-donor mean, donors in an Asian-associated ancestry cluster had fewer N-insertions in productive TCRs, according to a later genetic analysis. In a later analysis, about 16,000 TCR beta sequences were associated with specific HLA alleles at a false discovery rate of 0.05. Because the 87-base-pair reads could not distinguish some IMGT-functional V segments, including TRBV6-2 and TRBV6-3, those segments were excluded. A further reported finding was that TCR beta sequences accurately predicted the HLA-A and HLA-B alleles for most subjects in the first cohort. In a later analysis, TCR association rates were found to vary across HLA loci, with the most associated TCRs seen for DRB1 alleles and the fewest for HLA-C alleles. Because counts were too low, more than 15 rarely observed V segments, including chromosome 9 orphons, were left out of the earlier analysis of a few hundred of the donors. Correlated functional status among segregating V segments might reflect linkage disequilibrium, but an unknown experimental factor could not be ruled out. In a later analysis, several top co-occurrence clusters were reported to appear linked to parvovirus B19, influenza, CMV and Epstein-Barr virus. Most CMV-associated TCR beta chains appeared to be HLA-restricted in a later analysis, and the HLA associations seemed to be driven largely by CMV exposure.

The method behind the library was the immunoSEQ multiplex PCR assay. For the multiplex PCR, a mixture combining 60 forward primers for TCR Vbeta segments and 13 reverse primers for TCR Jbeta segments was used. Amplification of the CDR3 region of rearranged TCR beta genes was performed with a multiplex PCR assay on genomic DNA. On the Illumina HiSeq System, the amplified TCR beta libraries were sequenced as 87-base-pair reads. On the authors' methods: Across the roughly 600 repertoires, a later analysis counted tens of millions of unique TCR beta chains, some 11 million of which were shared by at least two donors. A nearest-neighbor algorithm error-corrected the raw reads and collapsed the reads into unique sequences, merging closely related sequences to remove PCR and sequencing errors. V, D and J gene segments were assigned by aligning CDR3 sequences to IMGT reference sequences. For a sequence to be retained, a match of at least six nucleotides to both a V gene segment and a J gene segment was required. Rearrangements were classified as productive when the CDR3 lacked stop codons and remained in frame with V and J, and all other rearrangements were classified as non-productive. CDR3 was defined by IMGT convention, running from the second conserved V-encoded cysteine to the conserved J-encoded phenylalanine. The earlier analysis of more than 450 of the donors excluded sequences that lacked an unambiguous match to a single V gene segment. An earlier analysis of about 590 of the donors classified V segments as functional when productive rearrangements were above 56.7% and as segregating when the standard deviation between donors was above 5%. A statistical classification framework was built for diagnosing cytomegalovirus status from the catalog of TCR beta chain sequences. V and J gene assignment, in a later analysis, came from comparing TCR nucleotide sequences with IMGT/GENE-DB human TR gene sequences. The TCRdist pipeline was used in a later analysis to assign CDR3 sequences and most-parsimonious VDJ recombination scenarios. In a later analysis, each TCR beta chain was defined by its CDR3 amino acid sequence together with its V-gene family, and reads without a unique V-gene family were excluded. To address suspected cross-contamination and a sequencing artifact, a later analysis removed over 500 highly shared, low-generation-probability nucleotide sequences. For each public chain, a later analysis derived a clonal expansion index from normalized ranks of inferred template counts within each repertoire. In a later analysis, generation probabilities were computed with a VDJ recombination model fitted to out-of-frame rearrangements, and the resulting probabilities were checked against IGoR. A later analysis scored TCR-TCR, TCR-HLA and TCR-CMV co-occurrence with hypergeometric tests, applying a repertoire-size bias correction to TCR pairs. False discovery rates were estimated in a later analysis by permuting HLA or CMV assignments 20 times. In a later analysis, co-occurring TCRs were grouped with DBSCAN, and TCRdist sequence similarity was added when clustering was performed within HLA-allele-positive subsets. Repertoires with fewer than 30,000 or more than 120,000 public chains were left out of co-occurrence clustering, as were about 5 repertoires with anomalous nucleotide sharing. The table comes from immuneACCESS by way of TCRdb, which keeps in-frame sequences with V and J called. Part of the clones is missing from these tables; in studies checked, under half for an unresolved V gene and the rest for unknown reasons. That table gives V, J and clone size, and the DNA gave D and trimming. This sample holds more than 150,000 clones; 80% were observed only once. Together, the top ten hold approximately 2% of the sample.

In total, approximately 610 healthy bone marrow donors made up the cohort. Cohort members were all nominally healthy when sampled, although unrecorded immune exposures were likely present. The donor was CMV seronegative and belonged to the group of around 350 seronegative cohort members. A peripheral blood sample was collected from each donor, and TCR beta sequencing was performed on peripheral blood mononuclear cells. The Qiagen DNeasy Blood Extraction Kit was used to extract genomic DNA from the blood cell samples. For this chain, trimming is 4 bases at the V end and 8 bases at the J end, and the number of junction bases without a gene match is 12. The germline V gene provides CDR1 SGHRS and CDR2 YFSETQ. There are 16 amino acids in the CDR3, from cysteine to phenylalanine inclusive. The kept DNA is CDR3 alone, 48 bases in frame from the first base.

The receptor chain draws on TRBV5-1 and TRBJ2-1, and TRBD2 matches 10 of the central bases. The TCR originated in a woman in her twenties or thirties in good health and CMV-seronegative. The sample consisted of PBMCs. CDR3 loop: CASSALPSGGGDEQFF. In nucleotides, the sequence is TGCGCCAGCAGCGCCCTTCCTAGCGGGGGAGGTGATGAGCAGTTCTTC. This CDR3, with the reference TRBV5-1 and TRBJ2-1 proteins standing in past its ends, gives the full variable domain KAGVTQTPRYLIKTRGQQVTLSCSPISGHRSVSWYQQTPGQGLQFLFEYFSETQRNKGNFPGRFSGRQFSNSRSEMNVSTLELGDSALYLCASSALPSGGGDEQFFGPGTRLTVL.